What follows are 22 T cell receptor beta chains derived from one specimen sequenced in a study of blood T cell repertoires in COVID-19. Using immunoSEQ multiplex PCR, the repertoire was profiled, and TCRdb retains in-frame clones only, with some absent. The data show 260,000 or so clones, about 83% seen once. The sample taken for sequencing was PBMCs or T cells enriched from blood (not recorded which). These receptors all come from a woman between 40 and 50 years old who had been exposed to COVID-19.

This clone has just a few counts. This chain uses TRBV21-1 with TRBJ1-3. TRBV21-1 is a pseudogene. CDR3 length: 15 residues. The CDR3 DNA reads TGTGCCAGCAGCAAAAGCCCCTCGGGTGGAAACACCATATATTTT. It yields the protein CASSKSPSGGNTIYF.

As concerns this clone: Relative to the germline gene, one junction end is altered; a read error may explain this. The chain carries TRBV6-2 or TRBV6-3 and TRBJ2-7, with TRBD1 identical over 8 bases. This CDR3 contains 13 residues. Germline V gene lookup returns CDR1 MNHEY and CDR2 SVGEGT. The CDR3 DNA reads TGTGCCAGCAGTAACGGACAGGGCCCCTCCGCGCACTTC. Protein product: CASSNGQGPSAHF.

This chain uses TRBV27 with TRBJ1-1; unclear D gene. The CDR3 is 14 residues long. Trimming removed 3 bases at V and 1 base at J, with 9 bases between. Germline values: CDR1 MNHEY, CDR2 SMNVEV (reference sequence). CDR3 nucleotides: TGTGCCAGCAGTTTGAAAGCGGCGAACACTGAAGCTTTCTTT. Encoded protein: CASSLKAANTEAFF.

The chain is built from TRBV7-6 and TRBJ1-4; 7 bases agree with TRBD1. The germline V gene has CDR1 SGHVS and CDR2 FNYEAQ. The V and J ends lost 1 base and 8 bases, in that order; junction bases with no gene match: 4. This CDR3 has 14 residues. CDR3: CASSLGQGEEKLFF. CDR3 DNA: TGTGCCAGCAGCTTAGGACAGGGTGAAGAAAAACTGTTTTTT.

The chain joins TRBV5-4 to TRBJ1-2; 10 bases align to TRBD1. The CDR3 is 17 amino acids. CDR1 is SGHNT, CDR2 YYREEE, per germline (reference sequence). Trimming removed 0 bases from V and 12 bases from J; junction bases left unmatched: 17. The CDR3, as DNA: TGTGCCAGCAGCTTGGGGGGACAGGGGAGCCCACTATCAGTCGACACCTTC. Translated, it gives CASSLGGQGSPLSVDTF.

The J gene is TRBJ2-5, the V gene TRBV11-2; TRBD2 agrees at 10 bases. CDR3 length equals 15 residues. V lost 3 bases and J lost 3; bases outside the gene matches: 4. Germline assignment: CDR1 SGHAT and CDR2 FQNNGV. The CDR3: CASSFLAGAKETQYF. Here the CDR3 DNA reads TGTGCCAGCAGCTTTCTAGCGGGGGCTAAAGAGACCCAGTACTTC.

In nucleotides, the CDR3 is TGTGCCAGTAGATTACAGGGGAATCAGCCCCAGCATTTT. Its protein is CASRLQGNQPQHF. The chain employs TRBV19 and TRBJ1-5, with 7 positions matching TRBD1. Losses at the gene ends were 6 bases for V and 4 bases for J; bases not matched to a gene: 3. The CDR3 contains 13 residues. Germline values: CDR1 LNHDA, CDR2 SQIVND (reference sequence).

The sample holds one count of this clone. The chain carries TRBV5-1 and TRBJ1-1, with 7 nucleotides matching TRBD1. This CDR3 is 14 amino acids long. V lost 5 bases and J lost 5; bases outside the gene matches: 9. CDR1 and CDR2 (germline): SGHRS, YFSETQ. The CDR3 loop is CASSFRDRRTEAFF. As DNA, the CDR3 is TGCGCCAGCAGTTTCCGGGACAGACGGACTGAAGCTTTCTTT.

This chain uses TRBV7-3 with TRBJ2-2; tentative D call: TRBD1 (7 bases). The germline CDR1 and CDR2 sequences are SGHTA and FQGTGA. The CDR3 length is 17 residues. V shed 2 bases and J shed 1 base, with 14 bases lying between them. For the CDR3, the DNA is TGTGCCAGCAGCTTAGTAGGAGGGGGCTGGAACACCGGGGAGCTGTTTTTT. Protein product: CASSLVGGGWNTGELFF.

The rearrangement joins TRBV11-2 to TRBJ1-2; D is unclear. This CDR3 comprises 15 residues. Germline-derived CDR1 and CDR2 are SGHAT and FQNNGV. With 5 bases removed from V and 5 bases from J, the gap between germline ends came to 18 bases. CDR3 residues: CASSPSGIPGYGYTF. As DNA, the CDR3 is TGTGCCAGCAGCCCCAGCGGGATACCTGGATATGGCTACACCTTC.

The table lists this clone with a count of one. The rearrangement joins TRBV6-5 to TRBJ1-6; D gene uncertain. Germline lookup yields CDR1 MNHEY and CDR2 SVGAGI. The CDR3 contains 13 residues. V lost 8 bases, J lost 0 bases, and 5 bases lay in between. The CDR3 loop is CASGSSYNSPLHF. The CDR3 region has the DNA TGTGCCAGCGGGAGCTCCTATAATTCACCCCTCCACTTT.

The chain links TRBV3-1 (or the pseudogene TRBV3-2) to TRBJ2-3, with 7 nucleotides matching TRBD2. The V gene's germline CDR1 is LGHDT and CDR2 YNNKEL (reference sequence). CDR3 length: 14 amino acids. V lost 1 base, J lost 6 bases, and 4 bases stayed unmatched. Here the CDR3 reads CASSQAIAGDTQYF. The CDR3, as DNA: TGTGCCAGCAGCCAAGCGATAGCGGGCGATACGCAGTATTTT.

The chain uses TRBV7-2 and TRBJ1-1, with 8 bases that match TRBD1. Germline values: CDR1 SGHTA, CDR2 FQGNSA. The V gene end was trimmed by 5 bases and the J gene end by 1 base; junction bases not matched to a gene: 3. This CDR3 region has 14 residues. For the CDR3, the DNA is TGTGCCAGCAGCCCAGGACAGGGGAACACTGAAGCTTTCTTT. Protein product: CASSPGQGNTEAFF.

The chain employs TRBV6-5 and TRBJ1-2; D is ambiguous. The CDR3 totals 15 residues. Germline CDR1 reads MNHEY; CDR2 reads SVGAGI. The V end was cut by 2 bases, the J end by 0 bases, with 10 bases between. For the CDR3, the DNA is TGTGCCAGCAGTTACAGGAGGTTATCTAACTATGGCTACACCTTC. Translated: CASSYRRLSNYGYTF.

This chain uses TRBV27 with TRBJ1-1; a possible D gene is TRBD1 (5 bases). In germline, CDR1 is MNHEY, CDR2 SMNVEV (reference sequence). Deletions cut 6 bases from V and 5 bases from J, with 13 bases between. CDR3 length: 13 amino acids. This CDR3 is CASSLPGGTEAFF. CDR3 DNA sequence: TGTGCCAGCAGCCTCCCCGGGGGGACTGAAGCTTTCTTT.

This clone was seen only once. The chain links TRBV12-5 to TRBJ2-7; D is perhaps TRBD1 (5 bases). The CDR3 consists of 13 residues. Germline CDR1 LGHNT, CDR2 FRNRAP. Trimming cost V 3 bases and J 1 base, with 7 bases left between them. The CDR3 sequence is CASGFDRSYEQYF. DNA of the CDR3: TGTGCTAGTGGTTTTGACAGATCCTACGAGCAGTACTTC.

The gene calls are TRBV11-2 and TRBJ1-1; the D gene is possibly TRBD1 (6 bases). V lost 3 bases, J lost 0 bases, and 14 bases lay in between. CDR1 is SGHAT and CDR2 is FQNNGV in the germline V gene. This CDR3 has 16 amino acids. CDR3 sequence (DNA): TGTGCCAGCAGCTTCCCATTTGGACAGCTGAACACTGAAGCTTTCTTT. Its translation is CASSFPFGQLNTEAFF. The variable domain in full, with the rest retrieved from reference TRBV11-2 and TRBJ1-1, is EAGVAQSPRYKIIEKRQSVAFWCNPISGHATLYWYQQILGQGPKLLIQFQNNGVVDDSQLPKDRFSAERLKGVDSTLKIQPAKLEDSAVYLCASSFPFGQLNTEAFFGQGTRLTVV.

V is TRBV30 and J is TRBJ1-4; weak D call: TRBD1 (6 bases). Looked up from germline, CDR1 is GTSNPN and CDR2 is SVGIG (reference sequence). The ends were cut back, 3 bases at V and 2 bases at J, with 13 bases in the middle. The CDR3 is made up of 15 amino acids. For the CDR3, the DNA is TGTGCCTGGAGCGAGGGGGGGATTACTAATGAAAAACTGTTTTTT. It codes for CAWSEGGITNEKLFF.

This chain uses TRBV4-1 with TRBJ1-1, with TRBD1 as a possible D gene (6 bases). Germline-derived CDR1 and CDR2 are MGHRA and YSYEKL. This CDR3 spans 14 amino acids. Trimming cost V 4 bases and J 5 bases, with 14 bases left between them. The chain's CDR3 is CASSPPGQRTEAFF. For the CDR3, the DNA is TGCGCCAGCAGCCCTCCAGGACAGAGGACTGAAGCTTTCTTT.

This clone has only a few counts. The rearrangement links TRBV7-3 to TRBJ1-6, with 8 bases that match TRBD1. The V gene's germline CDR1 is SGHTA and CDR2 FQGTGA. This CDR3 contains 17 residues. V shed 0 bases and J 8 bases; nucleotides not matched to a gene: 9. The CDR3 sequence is CASSLTGPGQADSPLHF. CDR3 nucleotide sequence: TGTGCCAGCAGCTTAACGGGACCGGGACAGGCGGATTCACCCCTCCACTTT.

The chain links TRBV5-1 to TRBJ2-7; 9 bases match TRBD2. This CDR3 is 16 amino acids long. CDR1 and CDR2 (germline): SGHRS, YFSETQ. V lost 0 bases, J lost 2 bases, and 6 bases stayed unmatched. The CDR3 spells CASSLGGTSSPYEQYF. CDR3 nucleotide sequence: TGCGCCAGCAGCTTGGGGGGGACTAGCTCCCCCTACGAGCAGTACTTC. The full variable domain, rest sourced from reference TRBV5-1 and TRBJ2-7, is KAGVTQTPRYLIKTRGQQVTLSCSPISGHRSVSWYQQTPGQGLQFLFEYFSETQRNKGNFPGRFSGRQFSNSRSEMNVSTLELGDSALYLCASSLGGTSSPYEQYFGPGTRLTVT.

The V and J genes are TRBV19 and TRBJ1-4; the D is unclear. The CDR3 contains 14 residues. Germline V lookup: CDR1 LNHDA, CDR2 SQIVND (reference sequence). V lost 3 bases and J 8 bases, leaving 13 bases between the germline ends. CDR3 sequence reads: CASSINMKEEKLFF. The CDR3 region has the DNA TGTGCCAGTAGTATCAATATGAAGGAGGAAAAACTGTTTTTT.